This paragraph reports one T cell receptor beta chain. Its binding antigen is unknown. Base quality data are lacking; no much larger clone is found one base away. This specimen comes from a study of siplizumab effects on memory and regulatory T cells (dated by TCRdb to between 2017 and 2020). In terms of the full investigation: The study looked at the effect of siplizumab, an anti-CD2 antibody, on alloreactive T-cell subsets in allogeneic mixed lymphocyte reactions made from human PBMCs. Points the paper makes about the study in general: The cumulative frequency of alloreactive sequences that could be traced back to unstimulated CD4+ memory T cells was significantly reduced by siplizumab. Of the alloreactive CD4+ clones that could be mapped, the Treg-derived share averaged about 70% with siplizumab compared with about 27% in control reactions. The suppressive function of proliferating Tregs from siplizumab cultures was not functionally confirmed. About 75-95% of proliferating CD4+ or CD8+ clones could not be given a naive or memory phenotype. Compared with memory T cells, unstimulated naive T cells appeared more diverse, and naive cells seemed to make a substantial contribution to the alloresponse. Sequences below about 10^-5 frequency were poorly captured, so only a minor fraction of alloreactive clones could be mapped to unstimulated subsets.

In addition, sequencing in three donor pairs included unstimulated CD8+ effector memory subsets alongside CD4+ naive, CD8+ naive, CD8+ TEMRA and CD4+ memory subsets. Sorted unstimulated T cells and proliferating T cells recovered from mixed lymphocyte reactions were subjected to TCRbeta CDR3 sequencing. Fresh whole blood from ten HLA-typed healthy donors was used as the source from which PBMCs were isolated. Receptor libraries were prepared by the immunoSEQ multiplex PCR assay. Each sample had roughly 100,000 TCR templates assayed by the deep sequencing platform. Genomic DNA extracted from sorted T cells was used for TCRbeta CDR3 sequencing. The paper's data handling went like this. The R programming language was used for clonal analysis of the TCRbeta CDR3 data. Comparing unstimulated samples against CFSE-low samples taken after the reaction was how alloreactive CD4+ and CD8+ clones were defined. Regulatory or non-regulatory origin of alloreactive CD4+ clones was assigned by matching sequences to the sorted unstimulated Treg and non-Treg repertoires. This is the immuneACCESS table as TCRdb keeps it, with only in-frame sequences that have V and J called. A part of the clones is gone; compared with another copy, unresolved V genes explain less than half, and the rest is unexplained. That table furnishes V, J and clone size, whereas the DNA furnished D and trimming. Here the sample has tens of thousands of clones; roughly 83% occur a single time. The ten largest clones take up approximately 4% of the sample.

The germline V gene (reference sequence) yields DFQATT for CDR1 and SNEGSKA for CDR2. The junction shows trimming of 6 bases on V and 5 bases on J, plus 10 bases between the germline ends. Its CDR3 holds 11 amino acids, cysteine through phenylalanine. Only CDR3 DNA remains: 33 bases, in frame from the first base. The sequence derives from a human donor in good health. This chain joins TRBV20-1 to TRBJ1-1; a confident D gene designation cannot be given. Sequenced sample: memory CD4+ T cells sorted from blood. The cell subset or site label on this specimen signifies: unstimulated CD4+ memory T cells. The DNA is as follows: TGCAGTGCACCGGTCGGGACTGAAGCTTTCTTT. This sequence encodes CSAPVGTEAFF.